This T cell receptor (beta chain) originates from a study of shared clonotypes between healthy human individuals. Points from the study as a whole: The study found lower generation probabilities in non-shared clonotypes than in those shared by all four donors.

In regard to this clone: Its antigen is as yet unknown.

There were only Caucasian adults among the donors, and all lived in Nashville, Tennessee. Naive CD4+ cells were CD45RA-selected; the remaining cells were memory. The assay was carried out at the deep level. Using immunoSEQ multiplex PCR, the repertoire was profiled, and TCRdb retains in-frame clones only, with some absent. Of roughly 2,300,000 clones detected, under 95% appear once; the ten largest clones hold approximately 0.39%. The CDR3 runs to 15 residues. Trimming took 3 bases from V and 3 from J, leaving 12 bases between them. CDR1 and CDR2 from the germline V gene are MNHEY and SVGAGI. The sequence derives from a man aged 18 to 30 in good health. Some clones in this sample may be carry-over from other donors' samples. The sample taken for sequencing was naive CD4+ T cells from PBMCs. The subset is: CD45RA+ positively selected. The chain uses TRBV6-5 and TRBJ2-4; TRBD1 is a possible D gene (5 bases). In DNA, the CDR3 is TGTGCCAGCAGTTATAACAGGTTGAGCAAAAACATTCAGTACTTC. Its translation is CASSYNRLSKNIQYF.